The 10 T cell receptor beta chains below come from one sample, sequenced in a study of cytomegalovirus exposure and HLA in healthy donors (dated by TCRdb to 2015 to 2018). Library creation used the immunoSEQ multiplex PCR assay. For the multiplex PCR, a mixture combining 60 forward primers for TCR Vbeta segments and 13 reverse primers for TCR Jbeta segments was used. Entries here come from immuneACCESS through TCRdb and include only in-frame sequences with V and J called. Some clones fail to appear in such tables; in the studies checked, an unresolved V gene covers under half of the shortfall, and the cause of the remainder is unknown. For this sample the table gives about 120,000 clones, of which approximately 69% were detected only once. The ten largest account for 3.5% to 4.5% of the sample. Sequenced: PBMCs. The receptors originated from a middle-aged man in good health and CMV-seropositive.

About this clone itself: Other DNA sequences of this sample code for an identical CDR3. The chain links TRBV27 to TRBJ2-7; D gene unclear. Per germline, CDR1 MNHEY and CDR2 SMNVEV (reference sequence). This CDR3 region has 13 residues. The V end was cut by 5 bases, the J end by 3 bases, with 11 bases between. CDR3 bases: TGTGCCAGCAGTCTCCCGGGTAGCTACGAGCAGTACTTC. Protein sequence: CASSLPGSYEQYF.

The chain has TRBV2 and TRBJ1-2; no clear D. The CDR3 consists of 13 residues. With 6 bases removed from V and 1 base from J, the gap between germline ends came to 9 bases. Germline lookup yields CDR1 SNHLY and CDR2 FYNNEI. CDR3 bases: TGTGCCAGCAGGGCCCCCAGTAACTATGGCTACACCTTC. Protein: CASRAPSNYGYTF.

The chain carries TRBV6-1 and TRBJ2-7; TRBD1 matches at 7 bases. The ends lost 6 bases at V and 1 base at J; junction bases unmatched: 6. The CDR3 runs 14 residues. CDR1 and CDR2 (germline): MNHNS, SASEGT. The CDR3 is CASRSTGKSYEQYF. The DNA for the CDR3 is TGTGCCAGCAGATCGACAGGGAAGTCCTACGAGCAGTACTTC.

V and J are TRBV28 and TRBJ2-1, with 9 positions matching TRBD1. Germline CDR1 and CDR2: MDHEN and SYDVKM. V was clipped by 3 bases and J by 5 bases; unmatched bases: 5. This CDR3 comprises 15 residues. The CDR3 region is CASSFGTGFHNEQFF. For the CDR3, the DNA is TGTGCCAGCAGTTTCGGGACAGGGTTCCACAATGAGCAGTTCTTC.

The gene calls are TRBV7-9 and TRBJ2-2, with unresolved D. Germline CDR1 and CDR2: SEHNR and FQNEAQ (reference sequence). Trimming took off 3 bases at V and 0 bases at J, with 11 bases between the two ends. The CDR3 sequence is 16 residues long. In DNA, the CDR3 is TGTGCCAGCAGCTTGAGGCCCCCCCCGAACACCGGGGAGCTGTTTTTT. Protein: CASSLRPPPNTGELFF.

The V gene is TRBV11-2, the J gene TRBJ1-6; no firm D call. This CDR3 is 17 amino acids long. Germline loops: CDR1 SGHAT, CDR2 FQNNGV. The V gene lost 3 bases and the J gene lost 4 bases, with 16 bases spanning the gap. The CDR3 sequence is CASSFDSVPWYNSPLHF. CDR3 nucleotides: TGTGCCAGCAGCTTCGACTCGGTGCCGTGGTATAATTCACCCCTCCACTTT.

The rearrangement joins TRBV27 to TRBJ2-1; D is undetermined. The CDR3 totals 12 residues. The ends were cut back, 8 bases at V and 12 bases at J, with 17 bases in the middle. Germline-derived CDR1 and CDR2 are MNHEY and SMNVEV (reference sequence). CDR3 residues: CASSQSPVLQFF. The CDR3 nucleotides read TGTGCCAGCTCCCAATCTCCGGTCTTGCAGTTCTTC.

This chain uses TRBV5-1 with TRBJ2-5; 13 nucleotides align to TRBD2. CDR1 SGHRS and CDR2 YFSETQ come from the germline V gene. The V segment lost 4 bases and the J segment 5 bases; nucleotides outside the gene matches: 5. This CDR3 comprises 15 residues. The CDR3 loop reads CASSGTSGVGETQYF. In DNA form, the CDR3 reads TGCGCCAGCAGCGGGACTAGCGGGGTAGGGGAGACCCAGTACTTC.

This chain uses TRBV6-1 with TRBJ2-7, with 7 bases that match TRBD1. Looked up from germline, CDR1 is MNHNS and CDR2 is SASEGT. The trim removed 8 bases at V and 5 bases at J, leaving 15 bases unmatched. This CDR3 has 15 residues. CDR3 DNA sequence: TGTGCCAGCTTAAAGCTGGCAGGGGGATTGGACGAGCAGTACTTC. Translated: CASLKLAGGLDEQYF.

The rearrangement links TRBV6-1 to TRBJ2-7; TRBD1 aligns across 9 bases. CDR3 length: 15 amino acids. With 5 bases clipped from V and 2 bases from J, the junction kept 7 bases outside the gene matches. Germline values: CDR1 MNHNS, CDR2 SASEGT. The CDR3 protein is CASSTDRGGTYEQYF. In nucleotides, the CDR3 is TGTGCCAGCAGTACAGACAGGGGGGGAACCTACGAGCAGTACTTC.